The T cell receptor beta chain under discussion was sequenced for a study of blood T cell repertoires in COVID-19. Across the whole study: In each case, the material was cDNA or gDNA derived from T cells, B-cell-depleted T cells, or PBMCs.

This CDR3 spans 14 amino acids. Germline trimming cut 0 bases from V and 13 bases from J; bases unmatched to any gene: 7. Germline CDR1 and CDR2: SNHLY and FYNNEI. Original processing notes: Reference gene primer amplification gave estimated nucleated cell counts. Method: immunoSEQ multiplex PCR; TCRdb's copy keeps in-frame clones and lacks some. For V, J and clone size, that table is used; D and trimming come from the DNA. This table holds under 550,000 clones, 80% to 90% found once. A Seattle source enrolled patients during active infection and followed them longitudinally. The clonotype was recovered from a man between 18 and 29 years old with COVID-19, enrolled during active disease. The specimen sequenced was peripheral blood. This rearrangement joins TRBV2 to TRBJ1-3, with TRBD1 identical over 9 bases. The CDR3 loop is CASSEALPGQGIYF. In nucleotides, the CDR3 is TGTGCCAGCAGTGAAGCGCTTCCAGGACAGGGGATATATTTT.